This T cell receptor beta chain is from a study of T cell responses to AZD1222 COVID-19 vaccine. Study-wide results and limits: Along spike, vaccine-associated CD4 TCRs were found throughout, with dominance at 160-218 and 743-854. Reportedly, nearly half of unique spike TCRs recognized epitopes outside B.1.351/B.1.1.7 mutations. Spike-specific TCR breadth and depth were elevated following two AZD1222 doses.

Germline CDR1 reads LGHNA; CDR2 reads YSLEER. The CDR3 covers 15 residues. After removal of 2 bases from V and 0 bases from J, the junction contained 4 bases not matched to a gene. A remark on this clone: Its specificity is unknown.

Assay: immunoSEQ multiplex PCR; the TCRdb copy retains only in-frame clones and omits some. The sample contains approximately 120,000 clones, approximately 90% of which appear only once. The sequences come from peripheral blood, collected on day 0 of AZD1222 vaccination. This TCR came from an adult in good health. The chain employs TRBV4-3 and TRBJ2-7, with TRBD1 matching over 7 bases. CDR3 protein: CASSQHRDSSYEQYF. The CDR3, as DNA: TGCGCCAGCAGCCAACACCGGGACAGCTCCTACGAGCAGTACTTC.